This T cell receptor beta chain is drawn from a study of blood T cell repertoires in COVID-19. Turning to the study itself: PBMCs, B-cell-depleted T cells, or T cells were the source of the cDNA or gDNA that made up the material.

This table comes from immunoSEQ multiplex PCR, and its TCRdb copy is limited to in-frame clones, with some not included. The sample includes roughly 73,000 clones, approximately 90% of them seen just once. Sequenced: peripheral blood. The receptor was derived from a human donor in a cohort sampled during active COVID-19.

DNA for the CDR3: TGTGCCAGCTCGTCAGCCTCGAGTGGACAGACCCGCTATGGCTACACCTTC. Translation gives CASSSASSGQTRYGYTF. The rearrangement joins TRBV18 to TRBJ1-2; a weak D match, TRBD1 (6 bases). The V end lost 6 bases, the J end lost 4 bases, and 24 bases lay between the germline ends. Germline loops: CDR1 KGHSH, CDR2 LQKENI. The CDR3 covers 17 residues. The entire variable domain, with the rest obtained from reference TRBV18 and TRBJ1-2, is as follows: NAGVMQNPRHLVRRRGQEARLRCSPMKGHSHVYWYRQLPEEGLKFMVYLQKENIIDESGMPKERFSAEFPKEGPSILRIQQVVRGDSAAYFCASSSASSGQTRYGYTFGSGTRLTVV.